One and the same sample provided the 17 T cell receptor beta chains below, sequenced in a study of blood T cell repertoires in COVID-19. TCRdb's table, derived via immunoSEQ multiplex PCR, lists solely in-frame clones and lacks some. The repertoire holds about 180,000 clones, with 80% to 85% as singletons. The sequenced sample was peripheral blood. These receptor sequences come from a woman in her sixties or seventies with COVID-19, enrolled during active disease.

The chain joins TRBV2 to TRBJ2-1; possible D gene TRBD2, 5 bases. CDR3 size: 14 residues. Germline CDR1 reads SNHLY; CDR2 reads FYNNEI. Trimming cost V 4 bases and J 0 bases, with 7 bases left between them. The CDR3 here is CASSGGSSYNEQFF. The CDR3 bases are TGTGCCAGCAGTGGAGGGAGCTCCTACAATGAGCAGTTCTTC.

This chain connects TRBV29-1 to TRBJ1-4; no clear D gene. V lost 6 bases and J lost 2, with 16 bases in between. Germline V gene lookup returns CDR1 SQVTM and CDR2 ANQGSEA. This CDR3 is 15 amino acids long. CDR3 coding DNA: TGCAGCGTCCTACTCATAGGGAGGACTAATGAAAAACTGTTTTTT. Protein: CSVLLIGRTNEKLFF.

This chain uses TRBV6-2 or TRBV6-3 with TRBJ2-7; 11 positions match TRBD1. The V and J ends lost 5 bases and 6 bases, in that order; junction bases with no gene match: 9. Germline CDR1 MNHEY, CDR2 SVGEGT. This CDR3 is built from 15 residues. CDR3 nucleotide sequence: TGTGCCAGCAGTAACCGGGACAGGGGGTCTGGCGAGCAGTACTTC. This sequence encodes CASSNRDRGSGEQYF.

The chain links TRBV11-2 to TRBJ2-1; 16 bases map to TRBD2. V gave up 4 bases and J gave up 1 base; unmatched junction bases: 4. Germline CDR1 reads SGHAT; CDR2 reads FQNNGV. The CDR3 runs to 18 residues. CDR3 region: CASSSGLAGGRSYNEQFF. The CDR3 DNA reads TGTGCCAGCAGCTCGGGACTAGCGGGAGGGAGGTCCTACAATGAGCAGTTCTTC.

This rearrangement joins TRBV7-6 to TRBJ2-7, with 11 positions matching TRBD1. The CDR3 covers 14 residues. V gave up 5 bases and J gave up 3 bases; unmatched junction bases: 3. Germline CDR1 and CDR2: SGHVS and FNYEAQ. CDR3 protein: CASSAGTGGYEQYF. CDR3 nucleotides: TGTGCCAGCAGCGCAGGGACAGGGGGCTACGAGCAGTACTTC. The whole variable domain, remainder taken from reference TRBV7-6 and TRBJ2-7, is GAGVSQSPRYKVTKRGQDVALRCDPISGHVSLYWYRQALGQGPEFLTYFNYEAQQDKSGLPNDRFSAERPEGSISTLTIQRTEQRDSAMYRCASSAGTGGYEQYFGPGTRLTVT.

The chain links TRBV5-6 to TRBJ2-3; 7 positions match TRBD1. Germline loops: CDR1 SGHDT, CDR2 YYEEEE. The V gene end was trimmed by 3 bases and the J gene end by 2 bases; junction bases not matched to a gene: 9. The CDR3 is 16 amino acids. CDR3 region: CASSSPTGPYTDTQYF. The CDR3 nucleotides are TGTGCCAGCAGCTCCCCGACAGGGCCGTACACAGATACGCAGTATTTT.

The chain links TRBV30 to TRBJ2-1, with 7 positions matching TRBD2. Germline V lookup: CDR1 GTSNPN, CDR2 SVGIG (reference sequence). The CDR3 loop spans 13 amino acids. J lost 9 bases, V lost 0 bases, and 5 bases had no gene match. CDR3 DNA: TGTGCCTGGAGTGTTAGGGAGGGCCGTGAGCAGTTCTTC. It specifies CAWSVREGREQFF. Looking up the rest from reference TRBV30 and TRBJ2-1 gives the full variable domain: SQTIHQWPATLVQPVGSPLSLECTVEGTSNPNLYWYRQAAGRGLQLLFYSVGIGQISSEVPQNLSASRPQDRQFILSSKKLLLSDSGFYLCAWSVREGREQFFGPGTRLTVL.

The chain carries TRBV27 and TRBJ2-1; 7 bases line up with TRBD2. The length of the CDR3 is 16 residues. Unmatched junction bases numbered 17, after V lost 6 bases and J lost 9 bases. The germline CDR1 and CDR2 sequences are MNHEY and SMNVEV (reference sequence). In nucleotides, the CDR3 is TGTGCCAGCAGCCGCCGGTCGGTCGGGGAGGGGTCTGAGCAGTTCTTC. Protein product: CASSRRSVGEGSEQFF.

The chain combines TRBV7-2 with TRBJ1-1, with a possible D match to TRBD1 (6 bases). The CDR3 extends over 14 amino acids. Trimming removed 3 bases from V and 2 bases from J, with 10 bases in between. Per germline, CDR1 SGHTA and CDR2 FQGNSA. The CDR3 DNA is TGTGCCAGCAGCTTTCGACAGGCTAACACTGAAGCTTTCTTT. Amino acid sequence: CASSFRQANTEAFF.

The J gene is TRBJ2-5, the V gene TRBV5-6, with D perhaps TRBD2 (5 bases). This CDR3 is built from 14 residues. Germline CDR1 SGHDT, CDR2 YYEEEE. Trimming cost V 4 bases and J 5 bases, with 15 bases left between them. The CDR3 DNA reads TGTGCCAGCAGCGGAGGACGCCCTGGGGAGACCCAGTACTTC. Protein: CASSGGRPGETQYF.

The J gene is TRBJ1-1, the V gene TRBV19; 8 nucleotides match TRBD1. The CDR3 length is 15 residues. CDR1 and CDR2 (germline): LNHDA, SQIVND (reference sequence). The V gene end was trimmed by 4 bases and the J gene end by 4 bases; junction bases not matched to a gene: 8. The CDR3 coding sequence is TGTGCCAGTAGTACCCGACAGGGGTCGGGCACTGAAGCTTTCTTT. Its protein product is CASSTRQGSGTEAFF. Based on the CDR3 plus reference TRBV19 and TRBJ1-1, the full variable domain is DGGITQSPKYLFRKEGQNVTLSCEQNLNHDAMYWYRQDPGQGLRLIYYSQIVNDFQKGDIAEGYSVSREKKESFPLTVTSAQKNPTAFYLCASSTRQGSGTEAFFGQGTRLTVV.

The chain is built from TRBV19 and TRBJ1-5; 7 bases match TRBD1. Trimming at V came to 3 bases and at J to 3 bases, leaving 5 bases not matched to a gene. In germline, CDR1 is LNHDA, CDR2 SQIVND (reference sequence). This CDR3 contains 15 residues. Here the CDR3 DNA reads TGTGCCAGTAGTATCACGGGACAGCCCAATCAGCCCCAGCATTTT. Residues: CASSITGQPNQPQHF.

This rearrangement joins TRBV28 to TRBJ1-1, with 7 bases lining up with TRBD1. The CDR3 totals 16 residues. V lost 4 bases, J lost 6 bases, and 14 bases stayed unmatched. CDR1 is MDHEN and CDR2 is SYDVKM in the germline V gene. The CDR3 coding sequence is TGTGCCAGCAGTTCCTTCAGTAGGGGGCATATGGCTGAAGCTTTCTTT. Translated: CASSSFSRGHMAEAFF.

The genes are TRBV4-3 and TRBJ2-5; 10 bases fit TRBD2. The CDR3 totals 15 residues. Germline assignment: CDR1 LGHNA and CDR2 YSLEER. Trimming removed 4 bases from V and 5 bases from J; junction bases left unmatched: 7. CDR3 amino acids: CASSRSSGSSETQYF. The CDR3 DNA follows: TGCGCCAGCAGCCGATCTAGCGGGAGCTCGGAGACCCAGTACTTC.

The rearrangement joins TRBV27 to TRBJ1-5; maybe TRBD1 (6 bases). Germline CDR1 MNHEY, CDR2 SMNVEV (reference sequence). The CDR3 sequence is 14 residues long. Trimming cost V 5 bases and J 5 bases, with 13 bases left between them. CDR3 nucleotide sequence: TGTGCCAGCAGTGAATACAGGGTGGATCAGCCCCAGCATTTT. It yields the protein CASSEYRVDQPQHF.

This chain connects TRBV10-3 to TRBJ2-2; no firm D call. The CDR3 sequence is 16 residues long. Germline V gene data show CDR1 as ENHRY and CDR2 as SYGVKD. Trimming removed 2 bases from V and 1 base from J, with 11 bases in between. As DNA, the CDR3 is TGTGCCATCAGTGAGAGGCCAGGCCGGAACACCGGGGAGCTGTTTTTT. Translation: CAISERPGRNTGELFF.

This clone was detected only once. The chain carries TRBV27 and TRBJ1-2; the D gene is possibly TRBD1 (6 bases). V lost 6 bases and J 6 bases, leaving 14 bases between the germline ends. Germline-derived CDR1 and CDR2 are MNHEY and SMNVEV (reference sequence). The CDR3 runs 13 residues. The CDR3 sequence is CASSNGQNHGYTF. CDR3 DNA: TGTGCCAGCAGCAATGGACAGAACCATGGCTACACCTTC.